Reported below is one T cell receptor (beta chain). This entry comes from a study of cytomegalovirus exposure and HLA in healthy donors. TCRdb's copy holds only in-frame clones and misses some; the assay was immunoSEQ multiplex PCR. The sample carries around 140,000 clones, about 95% recorded once. Per the germline V gene, CDR1 is SGHTA and CDR2 is FQGNSA. The CDR3 loop spans 13 amino acids. The V end was cut by 5 bases, the J end by 9 bases, with 13 bases between. This clonotype originated in a man between 18 and 35 years old in good health and CMV-seropositive. The chain is built from TRBV7-2 and TRBJ2-2, with D maybe TRBD2 (5 bases). Material for sequencing was PBMCs. CDR3 loop: CASSRNRGRELFF. In DNA, the CDR3 is TGTGCCAGCAGCCGTAATCGGGGTAGGGAGCTGTTTTTT.